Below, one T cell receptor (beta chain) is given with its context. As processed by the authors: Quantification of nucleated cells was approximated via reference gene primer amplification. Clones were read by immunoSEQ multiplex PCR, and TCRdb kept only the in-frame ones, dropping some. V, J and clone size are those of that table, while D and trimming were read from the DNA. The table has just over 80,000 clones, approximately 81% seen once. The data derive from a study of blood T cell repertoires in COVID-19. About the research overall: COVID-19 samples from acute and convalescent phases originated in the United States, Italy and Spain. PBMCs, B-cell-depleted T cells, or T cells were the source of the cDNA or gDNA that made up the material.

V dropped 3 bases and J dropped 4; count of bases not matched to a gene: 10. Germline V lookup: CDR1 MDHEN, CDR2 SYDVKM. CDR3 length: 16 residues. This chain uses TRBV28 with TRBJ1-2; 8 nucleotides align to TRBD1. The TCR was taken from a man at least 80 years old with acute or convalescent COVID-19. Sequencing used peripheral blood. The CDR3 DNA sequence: TGTGCCAGCAGTTTCCCCCCGGGACAGGATACCTATGGCTACACCTTC. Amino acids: CASSFPPGQDTYGYTF.